The subject of this entry is one T cell receptor (beta chain). The CDR3 runs to 16 residues. Germline V gene sequence: CDR1 SEHNR, CDR2 FQNEAQ (reference sequence). V lost 5 bases, J lost 1 base, and 3 bases stayed unmatched. The data stem from a study of OX40 agonist ivuxolimab in advanced cancers. Here immunoSEQ multiplex PCR was the method, and the copy in TCRdb shows in-frame clones only, minus some. The sample has almost 85,000 clones, 94% seen once. The chain couples TRBV7-9 to TRBJ1-5; TRBD1 aligns across 12 bases. This material consisted of CD4+ or CD8+ T cells sorted from blood, taken in a trial of the OX40 agonist ivuxolimab. The source of this sequence is an adult with an advanced solid tumor such as melanoma, head and neck, liver or kidney cancer. The CDR3 DNA reads as TGTGCCAGCAGCAAAGGGACAGGGGGCAGCAATCAGCCCCAGCATTTT. Amino acids: CASSKGTGGSNQPQHF.